Each of the 10 T cell receptor beta chains below was sequenced from the same sample in a study of cytomegalovirus exposure and HLA in healthy donors. 60 Vbeta and 13 Jbeta primers were used in PCR. Repertoires were generated with immunoSEQ multiplex PCR, while TCRdb's copy carries only in-frame clones and drops some. Seen here are 170,000 or so clones, about three quarters observed once, and the top ten hold around 1.5%. Sequenced input: PBMCs. All receptors come from a woman aged 25 to 45 in good health and CMV-seropositive.

V gene TRBV2 combines with J gene TRBJ2-7; possibly TRBD2 for D (6 bases). Trimming cost V 9 bases and J 3 bases, with 15 bases left between them. The CDR3 is 13 amino acids. CDR1 and CDR2 from the germline V gene are SNHLY and FYNNEI. This chain's CDR3 is CASQEGLIYEQYF. In DNA form, the CDR3 reads TGTGCCAGTCAGGAGGGTCTCATCTACGAGCAGTACTTC.

The V gene is TRBV7-2, the J gene TRBJ2-7; D is undetermined. Germline V gives CDR1 SGHTA, CDR2 FQGNSA. CDR3 length: 14 residues. V was shortened by 3 bases and J by 0 bases, with 9 bases between the two germline ends. The CDR3 is CASSLGLSSYEQYF. The CDR3 DNA follows: TGTGCCAGCAGCTTGGGCCTTAGCTCCTACGAGCAGTACTTC. Variable domain in full (rest from reference TRBV7-2 and TRBJ2-7): GAGVSQSPSNKVTEKGKDVELRCDPISGHTALYWYRQSLGQGLEFLIYFQGNSAPDKSGLPSDRFSAERTGGSVSTLTIQRTQQEDSAVYLCASSLGLSSYEQYFGPGTRLTVT.

The gene calls are TRBV5-1 and TRBJ2-7, with 7 bases aligning to TRBD1. V lost 3 bases to trimming and J lost 3 bases; unmatched junction nucleotides: 6. The CDR3 has 14 amino acids. Looked up from germline, CDR1 is SGHRS and CDR2 is YFSETQ. CDR3 protein: CASSSYGQDYEQYF. In DNA form, the CDR3 reads TGCGCCAGCAGCTCCTATGGACAGGACTACGAGCAGTACTTC. Together with reference TRBV5-1 and TRBJ2-7, the CDR3 gives the full variable domain: KAGVTQTPRYLIKTRGQQVTLSCSPISGHRSVSWYQQTPGQGLQFLFEYFSETQRNKGNFPGRFSGRQFSNSRSEMNVSTLELGDSALYLCASSSYGQDYEQYFGPGTRLTVT.

The J gene is TRBJ2-1, the V gene TRBV28, with D possibly being TRBD2 (6 bases). V dropped 8 bases and J dropped 1 base, with 12 bases sitting between them. This CDR3 contains 14 residues. Germline lookup yields CDR1 MDHEN and CDR2 SYDVKM. The CDR3 coding sequence is TGTGCCAGCGGACTGGGGGGATCCTACAATGAGCAGTTCTTC. Translated: CASGLGGSYNEQFF.

This chain uses TRBV10-3 with TRBJ2-3; 7 bases map to TRBD1. Unmatched junction bases numbered 13, after V lost 6 bases and J lost 1 base. CDR3 size: 17 residues. Germline V gives CDR1 ENHRY, CDR2 SYGVKD. This CDR3 reads CAISPAQGNKGTDTQYF. CDR3 coding DNA: TGTGCCATCAGCCCAGCACAGGGGAACAAGGGCACAGATACGCAGTATTTT.

The chain carries TRBV2 and TRBJ2-1, with 7 bases lining up with TRBD2. With 6 bases clipped from V and 2 bases from J, the junction kept 1 base outside the gene matches. The CDR3 sequence is 13 residues long. The V gene's germline CDR1 is SNHLY and CDR2 FYNNEI. The CDR3 loop is CASSAGAYNEQFF. CDR3 DNA sequence: TGTGCCAGCAGCGCGGGAGCCTACAATGAGCAGTTCTTC.

This rearrangement joins TRBV27 to TRBJ2-7, with TRBD1 identical over 9 bases. With V trimmed by 3 bases and J by 3 bases, 3 bases remained unmatched. This CDR3 region has 14 residues. From germline, CDR1 is MNHEY and CDR2 SMNVEV (reference sequence). DNA of the CDR3: TGTGCCAGCAGTTTTGGGACAGGGAACTACGAGCAGTACTTC. Translating it yields CASSFGTGNYEQYF.

The chain combines TRBV10-3 with TRBJ1-1, with D tentatively TRBD1 (6 bases). Looked up from germline, CDR1 is ENHRY and CDR2 is SYGVKD. This CDR3 contains 12 residues. V shed 11 bases and J shed 1 base, with 11 bases lying between them. Here the CDR3 DNA reads TGTGCCTCCAGGGGCCAGAACACTGAAGCTTTCTTT. Translated: CASRGQNTEAFF.

The rearrangement uses TRBV28 and TRBJ1-2, with a weak D call TRBD1 (5 bases). CDR1 and CDR2 from the germline V gene are MDHEN and SYDVKM. V was clipped by 5 bases and J by 0 bases, with 7 bases between them. The CDR3 is 13 amino acids. The CDR3 spells CASSGAANYGYTF. CDR3 coding DNA: TGTGCCAGCAGTGGGGCGGCTAACTATGGCTACACCTTC.

V is TRBV6-1 and J is TRBJ1-2; 9 bases are shared with TRBD1. Trimming at V came to 5 bases and at J to 4 bases, leaving 8 bases not matched to a gene. CDR1 is MNHNS, CDR2 SASEGT, per germline. The CDR3 runs to 15 residues. CDR3 sequence: CASSLRDRDPYGYTF. CDR3 nucleotides: TGTGCCAGCAGTCTCCGGGACAGGGATCCCTATGGCTACACCTTC.